Described below is a single T cell receptor (beta chain) sequence and its context. The antigen remains unidentified. Libraries used 5'RACE template switching adding universal primer site and UMIs. Reprocessing the 5' RACE reads, TCRdb reports a single entry for every CDR3 protein and omits DNA. Across over 100,000 distinct CDR3 sequences, the top ten clones capture 15% to 20% of the sample. The CDR3 covers 16 residues. This specimen belongs to a study of T cells expressing NK-cell markers. On the study more broadly: The study sequenced eight donors, seven HCMV-seropositive and one seronegative. Findings of the study overall: The CD3+CD56-NKG2C+ fraction of a few donors was likewise dominated by these clonotypes.

Sequencing was done on a sample of blood T cells: a sorted CD56 or NKG2C T cell subset, CD4+ or CD8+ T cells, or bulk PBMC T cells (not recorded which). The V call is TRBV12-3 or TRBV12-4, the J call TRBJ1-4; TCRdb proposes TRBD1, but this gene call is untestable without DNA. This receptor was obtained from a woman aged 18-70 years in good health. CDR3 amino acids: CASSPQGAGVGEKLFF.